The next 27 T cell receptor beta chains were all read from a single sample in a study of PD-L1 blockade in urothelial cancer. Sequencing was performed with immunoSEQ multiplex PCR; in TCRdb, only in-frame clones are kept and a portion is missing. The sample yields about 45,000 clones, roughly 86% seen once. Time point here: peripheral blood 6 weeks after treatment start. The sample was PBMCs, taken around atezolizumab (anti-PD-L1) treatment. The receptors shown here come from a man aged 55-75 years with urothelial cancer.

This clone appeared once. J is TRBJ2-2 and V is TRBV7-9, with D tentatively TRBD1 (6 bases). The germline V and J ends were trimmed by 5 bases and 13 bases, with 26 bases remaining between them. The CDR3 covers 16 residues. CDR1 and CDR2 (germline): SEHNR, FQNEAQ (reference sequence). CDR3 sequence (DNA): TGTGCCAGCAGCGACCTAAAGCGTGGGGCAGGGGTTGGGCTGTTTTTT. Residues: CASSDLKRGAGVGLFF.

This clone was seen once. The CDR3 coding sequence is TGTGCCAGCAGTGAACAGGGGGCATTTCACTACGAGCAGTACTTC. Translation: CASSEQGAFHYEQYF. The chain uses TRBV6-1 and TRBJ2-7, with 8 positions matching TRBD1. CDR1 is MNHNS, CDR2 SASEGT, per germline. The CDR3 consists of 15 residues. V trimming: 2 bases; J trimming: 3 bases; junction bases outside the gene matches: 6.

The chain uses TRBV27 and TRBJ2-1, with D unresolved. V was trimmed by 5 bases and J by 7 bases, leaving 15 bases between them. This CDR3 contains 14 residues. Germline CDR1 reads MNHEY; CDR2 reads SMNVEV (reference sequence). The CDR3 here is CASSPRSLGNEQFF. The DNA for the CDR3 is TGTGCCAGCAGTCCCCGGAGCCTGGGTAATGAGCAGTTCTTC.

A note on this clone: An end of the junction does not agree with germline; a read error may underlie this. The V gene is TRBV2, the J gene TRBJ2-3; 7 bases match TRBD1. Looked up from germline, CDR1 is SNHLY and CDR2 is FYNNEI. The CDR3 extends over 16 amino acids. CDR3 coding DNA: TGTGCCAGCAGCGAAGGATGGCAGGGGGAAGGAGATACGCAGTATTTT. As protein: CASSEGWQGEGDTQYF.

The chain uses TRBV6-1 and TRBJ2-2; 7 nucleotides match TRBD2. The V gene end was trimmed by 4 bases and the J gene end by 6 bases; junction bases not matched to a gene: 5. The V gene's germline CDR1 is MNHNS and CDR2 SASEGT. The CDR3 runs to 14 residues. The CDR3 DNA follows: TGTGCCAGCAGTGCGAGGGCGGGGGCCGGGGAGCTGTTTTTT. This translates into CASSARAGAGELFF.

The chain links TRBV5-1 to TRBJ2-5; D possibly corresponds to TRBD2 (7 bases). Germline CDR1 SGHRS, CDR2 YFSETQ. V was trimmed by 4 bases and J by 5 bases, leaving 15 bases between them. There are 14 residues in the CDR3. CDR3 sequence (DNA): TGCGCCAGCAGCCTACCACAGGGAGGGGAGACCCAGTACTTC. It translates to CASSLPQGGETQYF.

The rearrangement uses TRBV5-5 and TRBJ2-3; 7 positions agree with TRBD2. CDR1 is SGHKS, CDR2 YYEKEE, per germline (reference sequence). This CDR3 is built from 14 residues. V lost 4 bases to trimming and J lost 2 bases; unmatched junction nucleotides: 4. The CDR3 bases are TGTGCCAGCAGCCCGCTAGCGGTCACAGATACGCAGTATTTT. It codes for CASSPLAVTDTQYF.

The chain is built from TRBV28 and TRBJ1-6, with D possibly being TRBD1 (5 bases). In germline, CDR1 is MDHEN, CDR2 SYDVKM. This CDR3 is built from 17 residues. Deletions cut 6 bases from V and 0 bases from J, with 15 bases between. The CDR3 here is CASSPEGKSSYNSPLHF. CDR3 bases: TGTGCCAGCAGCCCGGAGGGGAAGAGCTCCTATAATTCACCCCTCCACTTT. Supplemented by reference TRBV28 and TRBJ1-6, the full variable domain reads DVKVTQSSRYLVKRTGEKVFLECVQDMDHENMFWYRQDPGLGLRLIYFSYDVKMKEKGDIPEGYSVSREKKERFSLILESASTNQTSMYLCASSPEGKSSYNSPLHFGNGTRLTVT.

The V call is TRBV7-8, the J call TRBJ2-2; TRBD2 might be the D (6 bases). Trimming shortened V by 2 bases and J by 3 bases, and 13 bases separated the two germline ends. Germline values: CDR1 SGHVS, CDR2 FQNEAQ. This CDR3 is 16 amino acids long. The CDR3 nucleotides are TGTGCCAGCAGCTTACGGCAGGGAGGAGACACCGGGGAGCTGTTTTTT. Translation: CASSLRQGGDTGELFF.

V and J are TRBV6-1 and TRBJ2-5; 10 bases line up with TRBD1. The CDR3 has 16 residues. Trimming removed 2 bases from V and 5 bases from J; junction bases left unmatched: 8. CDR1 is MNHNS and CDR2 is SASEGT in the germline V gene. CDR3 bases: TGTGCCAGCAGTGAATTGGGGACAGGGGTCAAGGAGACCCAGTACTTC. This encodes CASSELGTGVKETQYF.

The J gene is TRBJ2-7, the V gene TRBV2; 9 bases align to TRBD2. V shed 4 bases, J shed 5 bases, and the junction held 3 bases outside the gene matches. The CDR3 extends over 13 amino acids. From germline, CDR1 is SNHLY and CDR2 FYNNEI. Here the CDR3 DNA reads TGTGCCAGCAGTGGGGGGACTAGCAACGAGCAGTACTTC. It translates to CASSGGTSNEQYF.

The chain couples TRBV28 to TRBJ2-7, with D possibly matching TRBD2 (7 bases). This CDR3 has 14 residues. Germline lookup yields CDR1 MDHEN and CDR2 SYDVKM. V lost 2 bases, J lost 6 bases, and 14 bases lay in between. DNA of the CDR3: TGTGCCAGCAGTTTACCGTCGGCGGGGGCCGAGCAGTACTTC. As protein: CASSLPSAGAEQYF.

The rearrangement links TRBV4-3 to TRBJ2-5; weak D call: TRBD1 (6 bases). The CDR3 has 13 residues. CDR1 is LGHNA, CDR2 YSLEER, per germline. V dropped 0 bases and J dropped 5 bases, with 7 bases sitting between them. The CDR3: CASSQDRGETQYF. The CDR3 DNA sequence: TGCGCCAGCAGCCAAGATAGGGGGGAGACCCAGTACTTC.

The rearrangement links TRBV6-5 to TRBJ2-1, with a tentative D call TRBD2 (6 bases). Between the trimmed V and J ends, which lost 3 bases and 3 bases, there was a span of 15 bases. The germline gives CDR1 MNHEY, CDR2 SVGAGI. This CDR3 has 16 amino acids. For the CDR3, the DNA is TGTGCCAGCAGTTATCTGGGGACCGGGGGCTACAATGAGCAGTTCTTC. Translation gives CASSYLGTGGYNEQFF.

The rearrangement joins TRBV5-4 to TRBJ2-1, with TRBD2 matching over 8 bases. Trimming removed 0 bases from V and 0 bases from J; junction bases left unmatched: 5. The CDR3 is 17 amino acids. The germline gives CDR1 SGHNT, CDR2 YYREEE (reference sequence). The CDR3, as DNA: TGTGCCAGCAGCTTGGCCCCGGGGGGGCTCTCCTACAATGAGCAGTTCTTC. It yields the protein CASSLAPGGLSYNEQFF.

J is TRBJ1-4 and V is TRBV5-1, with 7 bases that match TRBD1. CDR3 length: 16 amino acids. V lost 4 bases to trimming and J lost 0 bases; unmatched junction nucleotides: 6. The germline CDR1 and CDR2 sequences are SGHRS and YFSETQ. CDR3 in amino acids: CASSVGDSPTNEKLFF. The CDR3 nucleotides are TGCGCCAGCAGCGTGGGGGACAGTCCAACTAATGAAAAACTGTTTTTT.

The chain uses TRBV10-3 and TRBJ2-3; weak D call: TRBD2 (5 bases). The germline CDR1 and CDR2 sequences are ENHRY and SYGVKD. This CDR3 has 15 residues. Trimming pared 3 bases from V and 2 bases from J, leaving 12 bases between. CDR3 loop: CAISDEAADTDTQYF. DNA for the CDR3: TGTGCCATCAGTGACGAAGCGGCCGACACAGATACGCAGTATTTT.

This rearrangement joins TRBV28 to TRBJ1-2, with D unclear. Trimming stripped 7 bases from V and 0 bases from J, with 9 bases between. The CDR3 contains 13 residues. Germline CDR1 MDHEN, CDR2 SYDVKM. Here the CDR3 DNA reads TGTGCCAGCATGGGCACACCTAACTATGGCTACACCTTC. Amino acids: CASMGTPNYGYTF.

CDR3 protein: CASRLDGNNEQFF. The CDR3 DNA is TGTGCCAGCAGGCTAGACGGGAACAATGAGCAGTTCTTC. The V call is TRBV2, the J call TRBJ2-1; weak D call: TRBD2 (5 bases). Germline values: CDR1 SNHLY, CDR2 FYNNEI. The CDR3 is 13 amino acids. V was trimmed by 6 bases and J by 5 bases, leaving 11 bases between them.

The rearrangement uses TRBV7-2 and TRBJ1-4, with 7 bases lining up with TRBD1. V lost 5 bases to trimming and J lost 8 bases; unmatched junction nucleotides: 8. The CDR3 covers 14 residues. From germline, CDR1 is SGHTA and CDR2 FQGNSA. For the CDR3, the DNA is TGTGCCAGCAGCCAGACAGGGTATTACGAAAAACTGTTTTTT. It specifies CASSQTGYYEKLFF.

The chain is built from TRBV7-8 and TRBJ2-5; 8 nucleotides agree with TRBD1. Germline assignment: CDR1 SGHVS and CDR2 FQNEAQ. The trim removed 5 bases at V and 3 bases at J, leaving 14 bases unmatched. CDR3 size: 17 residues. DNA of the CDR3: TGTGCCAGCAGCCCCGGACAGGGATGGATTCTGGAAGAGACCCAGTACTTC. Its translation is CASSPGQGWILEETQYF. The whole variable domain, remainder taken from reference TRBV7-8 and TRBJ2-5, is GAGVSQSPRYKVAKRGQDVALRCDPISGHVSLFWYQQALGQGPEFLTYFQNEAQLDKSGLPSDRFFAERPEGSVSTLKIQRTQQEDSAVYLCASSPGQGWILEETQYFGPGTRLLVL.

The V and J genes are TRBV19 and TRBJ2-1, with 7 bases matching TRBD1. Germline V gene lookup returns CDR1 LNHDA and CDR2 SQIVND (reference sequence). The CDR3 extends over 15 amino acids. After removal of 6 bases from V and 0 bases from J, the junction contained 5 bases not matched to a gene. The CDR3 DNA sequence: TGTGCCAGTAGGTTACAGGGGAACTCCTACAATGAGCAGTTCTTC. This translates into CASRLQGNSYNEQFF.

The chain carries TRBV6-1 and TRBJ1-2; D unclear. This CDR3 is built from 13 residues. V was clipped by 5 bases and J by 2 bases, with 9 bases between them. Germline-derived CDR1 and CDR2 are MNHNS and SASEGT. CDR3 nucleotide sequence: TGTGCCAGCAGTTCGGCGGGGAACTATGGCTACACCTTC. Translation: CASSSAGNYGYTF.

The chain has TRBV7-2 and TRBJ2-1; 8 nucleotides agree with TRBD1. There are 14 residues in the CDR3. The V gene end was trimmed by 2 bases and the J gene end by 10 bases; junction bases not matched to a gene: 7. Germline lookup yields CDR1 SGHTA and CDR2 FQGNSA. CDR3 protein: CASSLIAGGREQFF. In DNA form, the CDR3 reads TGTGCCAGCAGCTTAATTGCAGGGGGCAGGGAGCAGTTCTTC.

The chain is built from TRBV5-4 and TRBJ1-5; no definite D call. CDR3 length: 14 residues. Per germline, CDR1 SGHNT and CDR2 YYREEE (reference sequence). Trimming removed 5 bases from V and 5 bases from J, with 14 bases in between. The CDR3 spells CASSKNEGDQPQHF. In DNA, the CDR3 is TGTGCCAGCAGTAAAAATGAAGGAGATCAGCCCCAGCATTTT.

J is TRBJ2-7 and V is TRBV5-1, with a tentative D call TRBD1 (6 bases). Trimming cost V 4 bases and J 5 bases, with 16 bases left between them. The CDR3 sequence is 14 residues long. Germline CDR1 is SGHRS and CDR2 is YFSETQ. CDR3: CASSKTGVVHEQYF. The CDR3 region has the DNA TGCGCCAGCAGCAAGACAGGAGTCGTCCACGAGCAGTACTTC.

The chain employs TRBV27 and TRBJ2-3, with D maybe TRBD1 (6 bases). The CDR3 sequence is 17 residues long. CDR1 and CDR2 from the germline V gene are MNHEY and SMNVEV (reference sequence). The ends were cut back, 3 bases at V and 0 bases at J, with 16 bases in the middle. The CDR3 here is CASSFTLTGLSTDTQYF. In DNA, the CDR3 is TGTGCCAGCAGTTTCACCTTGACAGGTTTAAGCACAGATACGCAGTATTTT.